This TCR beta chain is from a study of T-cell reconstitution after alpha-beta-depleted transplantation in children. Unique molecular identifiers tagged the TCRbeta library. TCRdb reanalysed the PCR reads using MiXCR and keeps one entry per CDR3 protein. This sample has about 1,000,000 distinct CDR3 sequences; about 31% occur once, and the top ten carry about 28%. This sequence was found in a boy in the first two years of life who had a stem cell transplant for SCID, so the T cells may come from the graft donor. The sample was PBMCs, mostly from graft donor cells, taken 360 days after TCRalphabeta/CD19-depleted stem cell transplant.

The CDR3 region is CASSYSMVSSDNEQFF. The CDR3 coding sequence is TGTGCCAGCAGTTACTCGATGGTTAGCTCAGACAATGAGCAGTTCTTC. The chain couples TRBV6-5 to TRBJ2-1, with D unclear. The CDR3 length is 16 residues. Germline loops: CDR1 MNHEY, CDR2 SVGAGI. Between the trimmed V and J ends, which lost 0 bases and 5 bases, there was a span of 14 bases.